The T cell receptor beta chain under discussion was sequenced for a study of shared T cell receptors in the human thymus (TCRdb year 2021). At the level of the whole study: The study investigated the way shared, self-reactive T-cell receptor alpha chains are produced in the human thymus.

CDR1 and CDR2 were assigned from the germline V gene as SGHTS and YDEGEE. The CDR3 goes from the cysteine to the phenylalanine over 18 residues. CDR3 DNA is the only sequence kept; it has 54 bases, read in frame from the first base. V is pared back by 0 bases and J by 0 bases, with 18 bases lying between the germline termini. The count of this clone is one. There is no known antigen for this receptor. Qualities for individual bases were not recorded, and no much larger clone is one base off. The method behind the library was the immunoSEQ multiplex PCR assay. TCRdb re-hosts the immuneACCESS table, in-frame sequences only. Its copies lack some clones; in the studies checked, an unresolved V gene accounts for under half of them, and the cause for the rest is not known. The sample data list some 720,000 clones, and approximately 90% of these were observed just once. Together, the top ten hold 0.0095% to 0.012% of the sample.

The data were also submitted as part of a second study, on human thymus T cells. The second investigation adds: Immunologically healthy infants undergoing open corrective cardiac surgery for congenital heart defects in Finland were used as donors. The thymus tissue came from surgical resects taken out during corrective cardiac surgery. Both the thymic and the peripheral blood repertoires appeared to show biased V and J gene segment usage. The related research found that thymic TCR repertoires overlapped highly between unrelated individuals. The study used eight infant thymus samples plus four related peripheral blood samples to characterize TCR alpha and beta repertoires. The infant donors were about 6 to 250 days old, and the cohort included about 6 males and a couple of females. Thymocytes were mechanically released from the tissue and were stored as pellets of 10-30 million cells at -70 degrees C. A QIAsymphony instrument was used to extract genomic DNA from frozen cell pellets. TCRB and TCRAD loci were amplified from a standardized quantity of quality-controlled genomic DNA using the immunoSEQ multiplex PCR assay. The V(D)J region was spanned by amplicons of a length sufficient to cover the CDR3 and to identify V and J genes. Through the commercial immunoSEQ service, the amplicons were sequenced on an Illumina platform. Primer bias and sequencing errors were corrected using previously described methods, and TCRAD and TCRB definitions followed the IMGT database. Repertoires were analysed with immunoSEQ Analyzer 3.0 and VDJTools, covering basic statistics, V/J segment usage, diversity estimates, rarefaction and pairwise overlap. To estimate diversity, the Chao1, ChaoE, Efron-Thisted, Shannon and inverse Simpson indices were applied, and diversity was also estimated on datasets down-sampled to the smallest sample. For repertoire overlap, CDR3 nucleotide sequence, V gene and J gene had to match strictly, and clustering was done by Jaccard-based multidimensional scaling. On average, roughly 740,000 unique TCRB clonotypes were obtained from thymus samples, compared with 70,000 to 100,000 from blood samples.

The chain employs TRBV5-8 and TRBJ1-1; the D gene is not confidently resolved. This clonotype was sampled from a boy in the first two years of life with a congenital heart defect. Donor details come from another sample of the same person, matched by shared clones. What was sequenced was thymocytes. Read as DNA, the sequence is TGTGCCAGCAGCTTGGTGGCGCAGTCACTACGGATGAACACTGAAGCTTTCTTT. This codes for CASSLVAQSLRMNTEAFF.